These T cell receptor beta chains were read from a single sample in a study of blood T cell repertoires in COVID-19. The protocol was immunoSEQ multiplex PCR, while the TCRdb copy is restricted to in-frame clones and leaves out a portion. Seen here are about 280,000 clones, about 83% observed once, and the top ten hold around 5.8%. Sequenced sample: PBMCs or T cells enriched from blood (not recorded which). These receptors were taken from a woman in her thirties or forties who had recovered from COVID-19. Each CDR3 is given with its conserved first and last residue. The order of the fields is V gene, D gene, clone size, J gene, CDR3 DNA, CDR3 protein. A D gene is named only where the DNA matches it firmly. Part of the rows lack a size; the others show once, few, many or a class for expanded clones.

v_call: TRBV28; d_call: .; clone_size: once; j_call: TRBJ2-1; cdr3_nt: TGTGCCAGCAGTTCCCCCAGGGGTGAGCAGTTCTTC; cdr3_aa: CASSSPRGEQFF
v_call: TRBV6-1; d_call: .; clone_size: .; j_call: TRBJ1-1; cdr3_nt: TGTGCCAGCAGTGAAGAGGGGGACACTGAAGCTTTCTTT; cdr3_aa: CASSEEGDTEAFF
v_call: TRBV19; d_call: .; clone_size: .; j_call: TRBJ1-1; cdr3_nt: TGTGCCAGTAGTATTCCCACGAGGGTCCGGAACACTGAAGCTTTCTTT; cdr3_aa: CASSIPTRVRNTEAFF
v_call: TRBV7-2; d_call: .; clone_size: .; j_call: TRBJ2-5; cdr3_nt: TGTGCCAGCAGCTTAGCTGGCAGGGGAGGGGAGACCCAGTACTTC; cdr3_aa: CASSLAGRGGETQYF
v_call: TRBV7-2; d_call: .; clone_size: .; j_call: TRBJ2-7; cdr3_nt: TGTGCCAGCAGCTTAATAGCGACCTCCTACGAGCAGTACTTC; cdr3_aa: CASSLIATSYEQYF
v_call: TRBV4-1; d_call: .; clone_size: .; j_call: TRBJ1-4; cdr3_nt: TGCGCCAGCAGCCAAGATGGGACAAGAGAAAAACTGTTTTTT; cdr3_aa: CASSQDGTREKLFF
v_call: TRBV27; d_call: .; clone_size: .; j_call: TRBJ1-5; cdr3_nt: TGTGCCAGCAAACAGGGAAATCAGCCCCAGCATTTT; cdr3_aa: CASKQGNQPQHF
v_call: TRBV5-1; d_call: .; clone_size: .; j_call: TRBJ2-7; cdr3_nt: TGCGCCAGCAGCTTGGGGAGCTTAAACGAGCAGTACTTC; cdr3_aa: CASSLGSLNEQYF
v_call: TRBV7-2; d_call: TRBD2; clone_size: .; j_call: TRBJ2-7; cdr3_nt: TGTGCCAGCAGCGCGGGACTAGCGGGATACTACGAGCAGTACTTC; cdr3_aa: CASSAGLAGYYEQYF
v_call: TRBV11-3; d_call: TRBD1; clone_size: .; j_call: TRBJ2-1; cdr3_nt: TGTGCCAGCAGCCCCCGCGGGACAGGCGACTGGGAGCAGTTCTTC; cdr3_aa: CASSPRGTGDWEQFF
v_call: TRBV20-1; d_call: .; clone_size: .; j_call: TRBJ2-5; cdr3_nt: TGCAGTGCGCGGGCCGATGAGACCCAGTACTTC; cdr3_aa: CSARADETQYF
v_call: TRBV7-2; d_call: TRBD1; clone_size: .; j_call: TRBJ2-7; cdr3_nt: TGTGCCAGCAGCTCCCAGGGGGCGCTTAACGAGCAGTACTTC; cdr3_aa: CASSSQGALNEQYF
v_call: TRBV28; d_call: .; clone_size: .; j_call: TRBJ1-5; cdr3_nt: TGTGCCAGCAGCCGGGGGTGGGGACCTTACAATCAGCCCCAGCATTTT; cdr3_aa: CASSRGWGPYNQPQHF
v_call: TRBV2; d_call: .; clone_size: .; j_call: TRBJ1-1; cdr3_nt: TGTGCCGGCGGCTTGCTGAACACTGAAGCTTTCTTT; cdr3_aa: CAGGLLNTEAFF
v_call: TRBV18; d_call: .; clone_size: once; j_call: TRBJ1-3; cdr3_nt: TGTGCCAGCTCACCAAACAGGGAAGCAAACACCATATATTTT; cdr3_aa: CASSPNREANTIYF